This record looks at one T cell receptor beta chain sequence and its context. The data derive from a study of blood T cell repertoires in COVID-19. Germline CDR1 reads PRHDT; CDR2 reads FYEKMQ (reference sequence). V was clipped by 5 bases and J by 6 bases; unmatched bases: 7. The CDR3 is made up of 15 amino acids. The assay was immunoSEQ multiplex PCR, and TCRdb's table has in-frame clones only and misses some. The repertoire has about 250,000 clones, 85% of them found once; the top ten carry 8.5% to 9.5%. The sample consisted of PBMCs or T cells enriched from blood (not recorded which). The rearrangement links TRBV13 to TRBJ1-1, with TRBD1 matching 12 bases. This TCR was recovered from a woman in her forties or fifties with acute COVID-19. The CDR3 spells CASSPRDRGPAEAFF. DNA for the CDR3: TGTGCCAGCAGCCCCCGGGACAGGGGGCCCGCTGAAGCTTTCTTT.